This T cell receptor (beta chain) was sequenced during a study of human T cells and chemical hapten exposure (dated by TCRdb to about 2021). Regarding the research as a whole: For sensitization, 2% DPC in acetone was applied to a 2 cm by 2 cm area of upper inner arm skin. For TCR sequencing, blood came from over 25 alopecia patients at anywhere from one to four time points (pre-sensitization, 2, 6 and 24 weeks). Patch tests used Finn chambers with 0.01% DPC on the upper back, scored after 6 days by International Contact Dermatitis Research Group standards. Alopecia areata with under or over 50% scalp involvement, alopecia totalis and alopecia universalis were represented in the patient cohort, which was mostly female. Libraries were pooled for sequencing, and per-sample TCR yields varied mainly because of small differences in library volumes within the pool. Throughout the approximately 24-week study period, patients were also given weekly therapeutic DPC doses on the scalp. In alopecia patients, the study followed how the peripheral blood TCR repertoire changed in vivo over primary and secondary sensitization to diphenylcyclopropenone (DPC), a hapten. Patient blood was sampled pre-sensitization (week 0) and at 2, 6 and about 24 weeks after DPC sensitization. Broad study findings and their caveats: No change with DPC sensitization was found in the number of TCRs above 1 in 1000 frequency, and no evidence of global repertoire structure alterations was found. Compared with pre-sensitization or healthy control sets, expanded TCRs formed significantly more large CDR3 similarity clusters, which is consistent with antigen-driven responses. After repeated subsampling, changes were observed in the strength of the expansion versus patch-test correlation and in the threshold at which the correlation became significant. The number of PT1 expanded TCRs positively correlated with patch test score, significant at thresholds 8, 16 and 32 but not 4. Because all patients had alopecia, a presumed autoimmune disease, the immune response of the patients might differ from that of healthy individuals.

The time point label for this specimen denotes: pre-sensitization, week 0. Sample treatment or condition, as interpreted from the label and publication: therapeutic diphenylcyclopropenone sensitization with weekly scalp DPC. At every patch-test visit, the blood draw took place before the patch test was put on. Eligible patients were aged 18 to 70, diagnosed with alopecia, deemed suitable for DPC therapy, and excluded if pregnant. Total RNA was extracted from unfractionated whole blood that had been collected in Tempus Blood RNA tubes. This clonotype was found a few times. Which antigen it targets is not known. It has no much larger one-base neighbor in the sample; base qualities were not kept. The library came from RACE. Instrument used: NextSeq 500. During library preparation, unique molecular identifiers were attached to individual cDNA molecules so that TCRs could be counted quantitatively and reproducibly. For every blood RNA sample, sequencing covered both the TCR alpha and TCR beta chains. Per the source publication's procedure: The median number of TCRs per sample was 95,638, ranging from roughly 23,224 to 690,600. V, J and CDR3 annotation of the TCR reads was carried out using the Decombinator software suite. To make PS versus PT1 abundance plots, every sample was subsampled to the same number of TCRs (28,000). Expanded TCRs were defined as absent before sensitization and observed at least eight times at the 2-week time point. TCRdb passed the public sequencing reads through fastp at Q25 and MiXCR, retaining productive beta sequences. Here each entry gathers all rows of one CDR3 protein and keeps the most common genes and DNA. The authors' filters were not applied to this entry. The sample yields 60,000 to 70,000 distinct CDR3 sequences; over 9.5% were counted once. Jointly, the top ten make up 4.5% to 5.5% of the sample.

The sequencing used whole blood, collected in connection with sensitization to the hapten diphenylcyclopropenone (DPC). The sequence came from a woman in her 50s with alopecia areata. Some clones in this sample may be carry-over from other donors' samples.

The bases read TGTGCCAGCAGTCCCCCTGGGCGCAATCAGCCCCAGCATTTT. This is translated as CASSPPGRNQPQHF. Recombination linked TRBV14 to TRBJ1-5, with the D gene too uncertain to name. The CDR3 goes from the cysteine to the phenylalanine over 14 residues. Only the CDR3 part of the read is kept: 42 bases, read in frame from the first base. Via the germline V gene, CDR1 is SGHDN and CDR2 FVKESK. The V and J ends are trimmed by 6 bases and 2 bases, leaving 11 bases between them.